These 23 T cell receptor beta chains came from one sample sequenced in a study of blood T cell repertoires in COVID-19 (dated by TCRdb to between 2020 and 2021). The receptor library was made with the immunoSEQ multiplex PCR assay. The table comes from immuneACCESS by way of TCRdb, which keeps in-frame sequences with V and J called. Part of the clones is missing from these tables; in studies checked, under half for an unresolved V gene and the rest for unknown reasons. Here the sample has approximately 88,000 clones; about three quarters occur a single time. The leading ten clones occupy about 20% of the sample. The sequencing sample was made of peripheral blood. The receptors were sampled from an elderly woman with active or convalescent COVID-19.

The V call is TRBV3-1 (or the pseudogene TRBV3-2), the J call TRBJ2-2; the D gene is possibly TRBD1 (5 bases). Looked up from germline, CDR1 is LGHDT and CDR2 is YNNKEL (reference sequence). V was clipped by 0 bases and J by 7 bases, with 6 bases between them. CDR3 size: 13 residues. The DNA for the CDR3 is TGTGCCAGCAGCCAAGATAGGGGCGGGGAGCTGTTTTTT. It codes for CASSQDRGGELFF.

V and J are TRBV12-3 or TRBV12-4 and TRBJ2-7, with 7 bases identical to TRBD1. Trimming at V came to 6 bases and at J to 8 bases, leaving 7 bases not matched to a gene. The CDR3 spans 12 residues. The DNA of the CDR3 is TGTGCCAGCAGCAATAGACAGGGACAGCAGTACTTC. It specifies CASSNRQGQQYF.

This chain joins TRBV23-1 and TRBJ1-2, with a possible D match to TRBD1 (5 bases). TRBV23-1 falls under the ORF class, with uncertain function. Deletions cut 7 bases from V and 2 bases from J, with 8 bases between. This CDR3 is 12 amino acids long. The CDR3 sequence: CASISGNYGYTF. CDR3 coding DNA: TGCGCCAGCATCTCAGGGAACTATGGCTACACCTTC.

The rearrangement joins TRBV6-2 or TRBV6-3 to TRBJ1-5; TRBD1 matches at 9 bases. The CDR3 extends over 20 amino acids. Germline CDR1 is MNHEY and CDR2 is SVGEGT. Trimming took 6 bases from V and 1 from J; bases not matched to a gene: 19. Here the CDR3 reads CASSPTGGRSRGMSNQPQHF. Written as DNA, the CDR3 is TGTGCCAGCAGCCCGACAGGGGGTAGGAGTAGGGGTATGAGCAATCAGCCCCAGCATTTT.

This chain connects TRBV28 to TRBJ1-2; 11 bases map to TRBD1. The CDR3 loop spans 13 amino acids. Germline CDR1 reads MDHEN; CDR2 reads SYDVKM. V shed 10 bases and J 6 bases; nucleotides not matched to a gene: 7. CDR3 nucleotides: TGTGCCACCGGGACAGGGGGTTTGGATGGCTACACCTTC. Amino acids: CATGTGGLDGYTF.

The table lists this clone with a few counts. J is TRBJ2-7 and V is TRBV7-2; 10 positions agree with TRBD2. This CDR3 has 13 amino acids. Germline V lookup: CDR1 SGHTA, CDR2 FQGNSA. V lost 5 bases to trimming and J lost 3 bases; unmatched junction nucleotides: 1. The CDR3 DNA follows: TGTGCCAGCAGCCCTAGCGGGGGCTACGAGCAGTACTTC. This gives the protein CASSPSGGYEQYF.

The J gene is TRBJ1-5, the V gene TRBV11-2; 7 nucleotides line up with TRBD1. J gave up 4 bases and V 6 bases, and 9 bases lay outside the gene matches. This CDR3 has 15 amino acids. Germline CDR1 reads SGHAT; CDR2 reads FQNNGV. The CDR3 is CASSPTGTTNQPQHF. Here the CDR3 DNA reads TGTGCCAGCAGTCCGACAGGGACCACTAATCAGCCCCAGCATTTT.

This chain joins TRBV29-1 and TRBJ2-5, with D perhaps TRBD2 (6 bases). The CDR3 extends over 12 amino acids. V gave up 5 bases and J gave up 5 bases, with 12 bases separating them. Germline-derived CDR1 and CDR2 are SQVTM and ANQGSEA. In nucleotides, the CDR3 is TGCAGCGTTATAGCTGCGGGGGAGACCCAGTACTTC. Its protein product is CSVIAAGETQYF.

This clone was picked up one time. V and J are TRBV5-1 and TRBJ2-7; the D gene is possibly TRBD2 (5 bases). CDR1 SGHRS and CDR2 YFSETQ come from the germline V gene. V dropped 5 bases and J dropped 3 bases, with 12 bases sitting between them. This CDR3 contains 13 residues. CDR3 nucleotide sequence: TGCGCCAGCAGACATCCGGCGGGCTACGAGCAGTACTTC. Translating it yields CASRHPAGYEQYF.

The J gene is TRBJ2-1, the V gene TRBV9; possible D gene TRBD2, 6 bases. Trimming cost V 2 bases and J 5 bases, with 14 bases left between them. This CDR3 contains 15 residues. CDR1 and CDR2 (germline): SGDLS, YYNGEE. Here the CDR3 DNA reads TGTGCCAGCAGCGTCCGACTAGTAGTCGACAATGAGCAGTTCTTC. Protein sequence: CASSVRLVVDNEQFF.

A few counts support this clone. The J gene is TRBJ2-7, the V gene TRBV6-1; 7 positions match TRBD1. From germline, CDR1 is MNHNS and CDR2 SASEGT. The V gene end was trimmed by 5 bases and the J gene end by 0 bases; junction bases not matched to a gene: 7. The CDR3 has 15 residues. The CDR3 region is CASSLGTENSYEQYF. The CDR3 DNA reads as TGTGCCAGCAGTTTAGGGACAGAGAACTCCTACGAGCAGTACTTC.

V and J are TRBV2 and TRBJ2-1; 11 bases line up with TRBD2. Germline CDR1 reads SNHLY; CDR2 reads FYNNEI. Losses at the gene ends were 4 bases for V and 6 bases for J; bases not matched to a gene: 5. The CDR3 contains 15 residues. The CDR3 DNA reads as TGTGCCAGCAGTGTTCGTAGCGGGGGGGGCAATGAGCAGTTCTTC. Translated, it gives CASSVRSGGGNEQFF.

This chain uses TRBV30 with TRBJ1-2, with 11 bases identical to TRBD1. This CDR3 region has 15 residues. J was trimmed by 0 bases and V by 4 bases; bases with no gene match: 4. The V gene's germline CDR1 is GTSNPN and CDR2 SVGIG (reference sequence). CDR3 sequence (DNA): TGTGCCTGGACCCCGGACAGGGGGCCTAACTATGGCTACACCTTC. Encoded protein: CAWTPDRGPNYGYTF.

The gene calls are TRBV19 and TRBJ1-2; tentatively, D is TRBD1 (6 bases). V was clipped by 7 bases and J by 3 bases, with 9 bases between them. Germline CDR1 is LNHDA and CDR2 is SQIVND (reference sequence). The CDR3 extends over 12 amino acids. CDR3 loop: CASNNRDYGYTF. CDR3 in DNA: TGTGCCAGTAATAACAGGGACTATGGCTACACCTTC.

This sequence joins TRBV6-5 and TRBJ1-1, with 8 bases aligning to TRBD1. The CDR3 loop spans 16 amino acids. The V segment lost 4 bases and the J segment 0 bases; nucleotides outside the gene matches: 7. Germline assignment: CDR1 MNHEY and CDR2 SVGAGI. In DNA form, the CDR3 reads TGTGCCAGCAGTTCCGGACAGGGCCAGCTGAACACTGAAGCTTTCTTT. Its protein product is CASSSGQGQLNTEAFF.

CDR3 coding DNA: TGTGCCAGCAGACAGGGGGCCGGCTCCTACAATGAGCAGTTCTTC. It encodes CASRQGAGSYNEQFF. J is TRBJ2-1 and V is TRBV27, with 9 positions matching TRBD1. Germline V gives CDR1 MNHEY, CDR2 SMNVEV (reference sequence). The CDR3 consists of 15 residues. Unmatched junction bases numbered 3, after V lost 6 bases and J lost 0 bases.

This clone appeared a few times. This sequence joins TRBV11-2 and TRBJ2-4; 8 nucleotides align to TRBD1. V shed 5 bases and J 3 bases; nucleotides not matched to a gene: 18. Germline loops: CDR1 SGHAT, CDR2 FQNNGV. CDR3 length equals 19 residues. The CDR3 bases are TGTGCCAGCAGCCGACCCCCCTCTGGACAGGGTGAAGTCAAAAACATTCAGTACTTC. Amino acids: CASSRPPSGQGEVKNIQYF. Drawing the rest from reference TRBV11-2 and TRBJ2-4, the complete variable domain is EAGVAQSPRYKIIEKRQSVAFWCNPISGHATLYWYQQILGQGPKLLIQFQNNGVVDDSQLPKDRFSAERLKGVDSTLKIQPAKLEDSAVYLCASSRPPSGQGEVKNIQYFGAGTRLSVL.

V usage is TRBV11-1 and J usage is TRBJ2-7, with 7 bases lining up with TRBD1. The length of the CDR3 is 14 residues. Trimming removed 3 bases from V and 5 bases from J; junction bases left unmatched: 7. The germline V gene encodes CDR1 SGHAT and CDR2 FQDESV (reference sequence). CDR3 residues: CASSFVGGINEQYF. The CDR3, as DNA: TGTGCCAGCAGCTTCGTAGGGGGCATCAACGAGCAGTACTTC.

J is TRBJ2-5 and V is TRBV9; tentative D call: TRBD2 (6 bases). The germline V gene encodes CDR1 SGDLS and CDR2 YYNGEE. This CDR3 is 16 amino acids long. Trimming took 3 bases from V and 6 from J, leaving 21 bases between them. The CDR3 DNA is TGTGCCAGCAGCGAACCCTTCGGACTATCTTCGAAGACCCAGTACTTC. Translated, it gives CASSEPFGLSSKTQYF.

The rearrangement uses TRBV5-1 and TRBJ1-3; 7 nucleotides align to TRBD1. CDR1 is SGHRS, CDR2 YFSETQ, per germline. The CDR3 extends over 16 amino acids. The junction had 7 bases not matched to a gene; V was cut back by 4 bases and J by 0 bases. The CDR3 loop reads CASSPGQASSGNTIYF. The CDR3 coding sequence is TGCGCCAGCAGCCCTGGACAGGCGAGCTCTGGAAACACCATATATTTT.

This clone was seen once. The chain couples TRBV6-5 to TRBJ2-5, with a weak D call TRBD2 (7 bases). Trimming removed 5 bases at V and 5 bases at J, with 9 bases between. This CDR3 has 12 amino acids. The V gene's germline CDR1 is MNHEY and CDR2 SVGAGI. CDR3 nucleotide sequence: TGTGCCAGCAGTAGGGGGGGGGAGACCCAGTACTTC. Translation: CASSRGGETQYF.

The chain combines TRBV7-2 with TRBJ2-3; 13 bases are a match to TRBD2. Germline values: CDR1 SGHTA, CDR2 FQGNSA. V lost 2 bases and J lost 2; bases outside the gene matches: 4. This CDR3 has 17 residues. The CDR3 protein is CASSLTSGGAPTDTQYF. CDR3 nucleotide sequence: TGTGCCAGCAGCTTAACTAGCGGGGGGGCCCCCACAGATACGCAGTATTTT.

The J gene is TRBJ1-6, the V gene TRBV18; D is unclear. The CDR3 is made up of 13 amino acids. Per germline, CDR1 KGHSH and CDR2 LQKENI. V lost 3 bases and J 10 bases, leaving 10 bases between the germline ends. CDR3 DNA sequence: TGTGCCAGCTCACCGAACACGGGGTCACCCCTCCACTTT. Translation gives CASSPNTGSPLHF. The full variable domain, with the rest looked up from reference TRBV18 and TRBJ1-6, is NAGVMQNPRHLVRRRGQEARLRCSPMKGHSHVYWYRQLPEEGLKFMVYLQKENIIDESGMPKERFSAEFPKEGPSILRIQQVVRGDSAAYFCASSPNTGSPLHFGNGTRLTVT.